These T cell receptor beta chains were read from a single sample in a study of beta chain features in type 1 diabetes. Libraries were prepared by immunoSEQ multiplex PCR; TCRdb keeps only in-frame clonotypes and omits some of them. The table has fewer than 150,000 clones, about 7% seen once; the top ten hold about 1.5%. Sequencing was done on a sample of central memory CD4+ T cells from blood. Source of these receptors: a young woman in good health. Both conserved end residues are part of each CDR3. A D gene is named only where the DNA matches it firmly. For some rows the clone size is stated as once, few or many, or as a class when expanded; others skip it.

j_gene: TRBJ2-1
v_gene: TRBV4-3
d_gene: TRBD1
abundance: .
CDR3aa: CASSRTGGAYNEQFF
CDR3nt: TGCGCCAGCAGCCGGACAGGGGGCGCCTACAATGAGCAGTTCTTC

j_gene: TRBJ1-3
v_gene: TRBV9
d_gene: TRBD1
abundance: .
CDR3aa: CASSVGQGVSGNTIYF
CDR3nt: TGTGCCAGCAGCGTAGGACAGGGTGTCTCTGGAAACACCATATATTTT

j_gene: TRBJ2-6
v_gene: TRBV13
d_gene: TRBD1
abundance: .
CDR3aa: CASSQDRVPGANVLTF
CDR3nt: TGTGCCAGCAGCCAAGACAGGGTCCCCGGGGCCAACGTCCTGACTTTC

j_gene: TRBJ1-1
v_gene: TRBV7-8
d_gene: .
abundance: .
CDR3aa: CASSLVGVTEAFF
CDR3nt: TGTGCCAGCAGCTTAGTAGGGGTTACTGAAGCTTTCTTT

j_gene: TRBJ1-4
v_gene: TRBV9
d_gene: .
abundance: .
CDR3aa: CASSVMSGNGEKLFF
CDR3nt: TGTGCCAGCAGCGTAATGTCGGGGAATGGGGAAAAACTGTTTTTT

j_gene: TRBJ2-5
v_gene: TRBV6-5
d_gene: .
abundance: few
CDR3aa: CASSYSIRVFEETQYF
CDR3nt: TGTGCCAGCAGTTACTCGATTCGGGTTTTCGAAGAGACCCAGTACTTC

j_gene: TRBJ2-7
v_gene: TRBV6-1
d_gene: TRBD1
abundance: few
CDR3aa: CASSFGTGFYEQYF
CDR3nt: TGTGCCAGCAGCTTCGGGACAGGGTTCTACGAGCAGTACTTC

j_gene: TRBJ1-4
v_gene: TRBV7-2
d_gene: TRBD1
abundance: few
CDR3aa: CASSEQGPGTNEKLFF
CDR3nt: TGTGCCAGCAGTGAACAGGGGCCCGGAACTAATGAAAAACTGTTTTTT

j_gene: TRBJ1-5
v_gene: TRBV18
d_gene: .
abundance: .
CDR3aa: CASSPQRGGNQPQHF
CDR3nt: TGTGCCAGCTCGCCACAGAGGGGAGGAAATCAGCCCCAGCATTTT

j_gene: TRBJ1-1
v_gene: TRBV15
d_gene: TRBD1
abundance: few
CDR3aa: CATSPRVDRANTEAFF
CDR3nt: TGTGCCACCAGCCCGCGCGTGGACAGGGCGAACACTGAAGCTTTCTTT

j_gene: TRBJ1-4
v_gene: TRBV2
d_gene: .
abundance: few
CDR3aa: CASKISATNEKLFF
CDR3nt: TGTGCCAGCAAAATCTCGGCAACTAATGAAAAACTGTTTTTT

j_gene: TRBJ2-5
v_gene: TRBV9
d_gene: TRBD2
abundance: .
CDR3aa: CASSKPGLAGVETQYF
CDR3nt: TGTGCCAGCAGCAAGCCGGGACTAGCGGGAGTGGAGACCCAGTACTTC

j_gene: TRBJ1-1
v_gene: TRBV6-6
d_gene: .
abundance: .
CDR3aa: CASRTSGATEAFF
CDR3nt: TGTGCCAGCAGGACCAGTGGGGCAACTGAAGCTTTCTTT

j_gene: TRBJ2-5
v_gene: TRBV7-9
d_gene: .
abundance: many
CDR3aa: CASSVTVGSRETQYF
CDR3nt: TGTGCCAGCAGCGTGACAGTTGGCAGCCGAGAGACCCAGTACTTC

j_gene: TRBJ1-2
v_gene: TRBV5-6
d_gene: .
abundance: few
CDR3aa: CASSGGTLYGYTF
CDR3nt: TGTGCCAGCAGCGGCGGGACCCTCTATGGCTACACCTTC

j_gene: TRBJ2-1
v_gene: TRBV4-2
d_gene: .
abundance: many
CDR3aa: CASSHSNEQFF
CDR3nt: TGTGCCAGCAGTCACTCGAATGAGCAGTTCTTC

j_gene: TRBJ2-3
v_gene: TRBV18
d_gene: TRBD2
abundance: .
CDR3aa: CASSPQLAGGADTQYF
CDR3nt: TGTGCCAGCTCACCACAACTAGCGGGAGGGGCAGATACGCAGTATTTT

j_gene: TRBJ2-1
v_gene: TRBV2
d_gene: TRBD2
abundance: few
CDR3aa: CASSQRSGRGDEQFF
CDR3nt: TGTGCCAGCAGTCAACGGAGCGGGAGAGGGGATGAGCAGTTCTTC

j_gene: TRBJ2-5
v_gene: TRBV11-1
d_gene: .
abundance: many
CDR3aa: CASSVNREETQYF
CDR3nt: TGTGCCAGCAGCGTTAACAGGGAGGAGACCCAGTACTTC

j_gene: TRBJ1-2
v_gene: TRBV6-1
d_gene: TRBD1
abundance: few
CDR3aa: CASSPRTGNYGYTF
CDR3nt: TGTGCCAGCAGTCCTCGGACAGGGAACTATGGCTACACCTTC

j_gene: TRBJ2-5
v_gene: TRBV7-9
d_gene: TRBD1
abundance: many
CDR3aa: CASSATGTGKETQYF
CDR3nt: TGTGCCAGCAGCGCTACCGGGACAGGGAAAGAGACCCAGTACTTC

j_gene: TRBJ1-2
v_gene: TRBV7-9
d_gene: TRBD1
abundance: few
CDR3aa: CASSLTGVTDYGYTF
CDR3nt: TGTGCCAGCAGCTTGACAGGGGTTACGGACTATGGCTACACCTTC

j_gene: TRBJ2-7
v_gene: TRBV27
d_gene: .
abundance: few
CDR3aa: CASSLRNNNINEQYF
CDR3nt: TGTGCCAGCAGTTTAAGAAATAACAATATTAACGAGCAGTACTTC

j_gene: TRBJ2-1
v_gene: TRBV28
d_gene: .
abundance: .
CDR3aa: CASSRADSFFNEQFF
CDR3nt: TGTGCCAGCAGCCGCGCGGACAGTTTCTTTAATGAGCAGTTCTTC

j_gene: TRBJ1-4
v_gene: TRBV12-2
d_gene: .
abundance: .
CDR3aa: CASRQPTGAIGEKLFF
CDR3nt: TGTGCAAGTCGCCAGCCAACAGGGGCGATTGGTGAAAAACTGTTTTTT

j_gene: TRBJ2-3
v_gene: TRBV9
d_gene: TRBD1
abundance: few
CDR3aa: CASSSRDRGPDTQYF
CDR3nt: TGTGCCAGCTCATCCCGGGACAGGGGGCCAGATACGCAGTATTTT

j_gene: TRBJ2-7
v_gene: TRBV28
d_gene: TRBD1
abundance: few
CDR3aa: CASSSGQGIGEQYF
CDR3nt: TGTGCCAGCAGTTCCGGACAGGGAATCGGCGAGCAGTACTTC

j_gene: TRBJ2-7
v_gene: TRBV6-5
d_gene: .
abundance: few
CDR3aa: CASSQNPRRSYEQYF
CDR3nt: TGTGCCAGCAGTCAAAACCCTAGGAGGAGTTACGAGCAGTACTTC

j_gene: TRBJ2-5
v_gene: TRBV28
d_gene: .
abundance: .
CDR3aa: CASSPLGATQETQYF
CDR3nt: TGTGCCAGCAGTCCCTTGGGTGCGACTCAAGAGACCCAGTACTTC

j_gene: TRBJ2-7
v_gene: TRBV5-4
d_gene: .
abundance: .
CDR3aa: CASSSPSFTTYEQYF
CDR3nt: TGTGCCAGCAGCTCGCCGTCGTTCACAACCTACGAGCAGTACTTC

j_gene: TRBJ2-6
v_gene: TRBV5-1
d_gene: .
abundance: .
CDR3aa: CASSGGDAGANVLTF
CDR3nt: TGCGCCAGCAGTGGCGGGGATGCTGGGGCCAACGTCCTGACTTTC

j_gene: TRBJ1-2
v_gene: TRBV2
d_gene: .
abundance: .
CDR3aa: CASSDQVPQGSYTF
CDR3nt: TGTGCCAGCAGTGATCAAGTTCCGCAGGGTAGCTACACCTTC

j_gene: TRBJ2-7
v_gene: TRBV14
d_gene: .
abundance: few
CDR3aa: CASSPSGKGLGTYEQYF
CDR3nt: TGTGCCAGCAGCCCTTCCGGGAAGGGTCTAGGGACCTACGAGCAGTACTTC

j_gene: TRBJ2-1
v_gene: TRBV5-1
d_gene: TRBD2
abundance: few
CDR3aa: CASSGLAGGPAGEQFF
CDR3nt: TGCGCCAGCTCAGGACTAGCGGGAGGCCCCGCGGGTGAGCAGTTCTTC

j_gene: TRBJ2-1
v_gene: TRBV11-2
d_gene: .
abundance: many
CDR3aa: CASLVSVPTNEQFF
CDR3nt: TGTGCCAGCTTAGTCTCCGTGCCCACCAATGAGCAGTTCTTC

j_gene: TRBJ1-3
v_gene: TRBV27
d_gene: TRBD1
abundance: few
CDR3aa: CASRQGAGNTIYF
CDR3nt: TGTGCCAGCAGGCAGGGGGCTGGAAACACCATATATTTT

j_gene: TRBJ2-1
v_gene: TRBV6-1
d_gene: TRBD2
abundance: few
CDR3aa: CASPAGGVDYNEQFF
CDR3nt: TGTGCCAGCCCCGCGGGGGGTGTTGACTACAATGAGCAGTTCTTC

j_gene: TRBJ2-2
v_gene: TRBV11-2
d_gene: .
abundance: few
CDR3aa: CASSTTQGGNTGELFF
CDR3nt: TGTGCCAGCAGCACAACCCAGGGTGGGAACACCGGGGAGCTGTTTTTT

j_gene: TRBJ2-1
v_gene: TRBV21-1
d_gene: .
abundance: few
CDR3aa: CASSPRDSRPAKQTYNEQFF
CDR3nt: TGTGCCAGCAGCCCTCGGGACAGTCGCCCGGCGAAGCAGACCTACAATGAGCAGTTCTTC

j_gene: TRBJ1-5
v_gene: TRBV28
d_gene: .
abundance: .
CDR3aa: CASSPGIYQPQHF
CDR3nt: TGTGCCAGCAGTCCCGGGATCTATCAGCCCCAGCATTTT

j_gene: TRBJ2-2
v_gene: TRBV11-3
d_gene: TRBD2
abundance: .
CDR3aa: CASEPGGGTGGRRTGELFF
CDR3nt: TGTGCCAGCGAACCTGGAGGAGGTACAGGCGGGAGACGCACCGGGGAGCTGTTTTTT

j_gene: TRBJ2-7
v_gene: TRBV6-5
d_gene: TRBD1
abundance: few
CDR3aa: CASSYGTGYEQYF
CDR3nt: TGTGCCAGCAGTTACGGGACAGGCTACGAGCAGTACTTC

j_gene: TRBJ2-5
v_gene: TRBV11-1
d_gene: .
abundance: .
CDR3aa: CASSPRVRAQETQYF
CDR3nt: TGTGCCAGCAGCCCCCGGGTCAGGGCCCAAGAGACCCAGTACTTC

j_gene: TRBJ2-1
v_gene: TRBV9
d_gene: .
abundance: many
CDR3aa: CASSAEVWPNEQFF
CDR3nt: TGTGCCAGCAGCGCAGAGGTCTGGCCCAATGAGCAGTTCTTC

j_gene: TRBJ1-1
v_gene: TRBV29-1
d_gene: .
abundance: few
CDR3aa: CSASSTVTMNTEAFF
CDR3nt: TGCAGCGCCTCCTCGACAGTAACCATGAACACTGAAGCTTTCTTT

j_gene: TRBJ2-5
v_gene: TRBV7-2
d_gene: TRBD2
abundance: .
CDR3aa: CASSLRTSGHQETQYF
CDR3nt: TGTGCCAGCAGCCTAAGGACTAGCGGGCACCAAGAGACCCAGTACTTC

j_gene: TRBJ2-3
v_gene: TRBV30
d_gene: .
abundance: .
CDR3aa: CAWSGGKTSTDTQYF
CDR3nt: TGTGCCTGGAGTGGGGGCAAAACTAGCACAGATACGCAGTATTTT

j_gene: TRBJ2-5
v_gene: TRBV7-2
d_gene: TRBD2
abundance: many
CDR3aa: CASSFGGAGGETQYF
CDR3nt: TGTGCCAGCAGCTTCGGGGGGGCCGGGGGAGAGACCCAGTACTTC

j_gene: TRBJ2-3
v_gene: TRBV4-3
d_gene: TRBD2
abundance: many
CDR3aa: CASSQALAGADTQYF
CDR3nt: TGCGCCAGCAGCCAGGCTCTAGCGGGGGCAGATACGCAGTATTTT

j_gene: TRBJ2-7
v_gene: TRBV4-3
d_gene: TRBD2
abundance: .
CDR3aa: CASSQGDGRAHEQYF
CDR3nt: TGCGCCAGCAGCCAAGGGGACGGGAGGGCCCACGAGCAGTACTTC

j_gene: TRBJ2-1
v_gene: TRBV6-6
d_gene: TRBD2
abundance: .
CDR3aa: CASSYRTSGTYNEQFF
CDR3nt: TGTGCCAGCAGTTATCGGACTAGCGGGACCTACAATGAGCAGTTCTTC

j_gene: TRBJ1-2
v_gene: TRBV6-4
d_gene: TRBD1
abundance: .
CDR3aa: CASRGQYGYTF
CDR3nt: TGTGCCAGCAGGGGACAGTATGGCTACACCTTC

j_gene: TRBJ2-6
v_gene: TRBV15
d_gene: .
abundance: few
CDR3aa: CATSTESAYRRANVLTF
CDR3nt: TGTGCCACCAGCACGGAGTCCGCCTATAGGAGGGCCAACGTCCTGACTTTC

j_gene: TRBJ2-3
v_gene: TRBV4-3
d_gene: TRBD1
abundance: .
CDR3aa: CASSPGQASTDTQYF
CDR3nt: TGCGCCAGCAGCCCCGGACAGGCTAGCACAGATACGCAGTATTTT

j_gene: TRBJ2-7
v_gene: TRBV7-2
d_gene: TRBD2
abundance: few
CDR3aa: CASSKARTSASYEQYF
CDR3nt: TGTGCCAGCAGCAAAGCGAGGACTAGCGCGTCCTACGAGCAGTACTTC